The T cell receptor (beta chain) described here comes from a study of blood T cell repertoires in COVID-19. About the research overall: The United States, Italy and Spain provided the acute and convalescent COVID-19 samples.

Here immunoSEQ multiplex PCR was the method, and the copy in TCRdb shows in-frame clones only, minus some. The sample lists around 700,000 clones, about 90% occurring once. With 6 bases clipped from V and 7 bases from J, the junction kept 6 bases outside the gene matches. CDR1 is MDHEN, CDR2 SYDVKM, per germline. The CDR3 has 14 residues. The sample consisted of peripheral blood. The sequence derives from a woman under 30 with acute or convalescent COVID-19. This chain joins TRBV28 and TRBJ1-6, with 7 bases fitting TRBD1. In nucleotides, the CDR3 is TGTGCCAGCAGGGAGGGGACAGCAAATTCACCCCTCCACTTT. Translation gives CASREGTANSPLHF.